One T cell receptor beta chain is described in this entry. This sample was taken from a study of cytomegalovirus exposure and HLA in healthy donors. The PCR was carried out with 60 Vbeta primers and 13 Jbeta primers. Profiling relied on immunoSEQ multiplex PCR, and the TCRdb table lists in-frame clones only, not all of them. This repertoire shows 130,000 or so clones, 60% to 85% found once; its top ten account for roughly 1.5%. The V and J ends lost 6 bases and 7 bases, in that order; junction bases with no gene match: 12. This CDR3 is built from 15 residues. Germline loops: CDR1 SNHLY, CDR2 FYNNEI. The sequence came from a woman younger than 35 in good health and CMV-seronegative. The sample consisted of PBMCs. V usage is TRBV2 and J usage is TRBJ1-5; 7 nucleotides agree with TRBD1. The CDR3 here is CASRRGEGAKQPQHF. The CDR3 DNA reads as TGTGCCAGCAGACGAGGAGAGGGGGCGAAACAGCCCCAGCATTTT.